Listed below are T cell receptor beta chains from one sample, sequenced in a study of blood T cell repertoires in COVID-19. Sequencing was performed with immunoSEQ multiplex PCR; in TCRdb, only in-frame clones are kept and a portion is missing. The data contain over 250,000 clones, just over 90% of them singletons. Sequencing used peripheral blood. These receptors all stem from a woman younger than 45 with COVID-19, enrolled during active disease. The CDR3 runs from the conserved cysteine through the conserved F or W. A D gene is named only where the DNA matches it firmly. Part of the rows lack a size; the others show once, few, many or a class for expanded clones.

CDR3 protein	CDR3 DNA	J gene	clone size	V gene	D gene
CASSIADTSSTDTQYF	TGTGCCAGTAGTATAGCAGACACATCTAGCACAGATACGCAGTATTTT	TRBJ2-3	.	TRBV19	.
CASSQALREGGNEQFF	TGTGCCAGCAGCCAAGCTTTGCGGGAGGGTGGCAATGAGCAGTTCTTC	TRBJ2-1	.	TRBV4-2	TRBD2
CASSLLAGANNEQFF	TGTGCCAGCAGCTTACTAGCGGGAGCCAACAATGAGCAGTTCTTC	TRBJ2-1	.	TRBV7-7	TRBD2
CASSTTSGAYEQYF	TGTGCCAGTAGTACCACCTCAGGGGCCTACGAGCAGTACTTC	TRBJ2-7	.	TRBV19	.
CASSLSSYEQYF	TGTGCCAGCAGTTTGAGCTCCTACGAGCAGTACTTC	TRBJ2-7	.	TRBV28	.
CASSQMTVSNYEQYF	TGTGCCAGCAGCCAGATGACAGTCTCGAACTACGAGCAGTACTTC	TRBJ2-7	few	TRBV3-1/TRBV3-2	.
CASSGTTGGNTEAFF	TGTGCCAGCAGCGGGACGACAGGGGGGAACACTGAAGCTTTCTTT	TRBJ1-1	.	TRBV2	TRBD1
CASRSSGRADTQYF	TGCGCCAGCCGGTCGAGCGGGAGGGCAGATACGCAGTATTTT	TRBJ2-3	.	TRBV5-1	TRBD2
CAISVDFRAETQYF	TGTGCCATCAGTGTAGACTTTCGAGCGGAGACCCAGTACTTC	TRBJ2-5	few	TRBV10-3	.
CATSRDRWGPPLNTEAFF	TGTGCCACCAGCAGAGATCGATGGGGGCCCCCCTTGAACACTGAAGCTTTCTTT	TRBJ1-1	.	TRBV15	.
CASSTAFGLSYEQYF	TGTGCCAGCAGTACCGCGTTCGGGTTAAGCTACGAGCAGTACTTC	TRBJ2-7	.	TRBV28	.
CASSLGQGIAEAFF	TGTGCCAGCTCACTGGGACAGGGGATCGCTGAAGCTTTCTTT	TRBJ1-1	.	TRBV18	TRBD1
CASSKADRVNTEAFF	TGTGCCAGTAGTAAGGCGGACAGGGTGAACACTGAAGCTTTCTTT	TRBJ1-1	.	TRBV19	TRBD1
CASSFLRAGELFF	TGTGCCAGCAGCTTTTTGAGGGCCGGGGAGCTGTTTTTT	TRBJ2-2	.	TRBV11-1	.
CASSPDSGGSPFYGYTF	TGTGCCAGCAGCCCGGATTCGGGGGGGTCCCCTTTCTATGGCTACACCTTC	TRBJ1-2	.	TRBV4-2	.
CASSLTLGDTNEQFF	TGCGCCAGCAGCTTGACCCTAGGGGATACCAATGAGCAGTTCTTC	TRBJ2-1	.	TRBV5-1	.
CASTDGGTGNTIYF	TGTGCCAGCACCGACGGGGGGACTGGAAACACCATATATTTT	TRBJ1-3	once	TRBV2	.
CASSLVLGPGNTIYF	TGTGCCAGCAGCTTAGTACTGGGGCCTGGAAACACCATATATTTT	TRBJ1-3	once	TRBV7-9	.
CASRESGRWYEQFF	TGTGCCAGCCGGGAAAGCGGGAGGTGGTATGAGCAGTTCTTC	TRBJ2-1	.	TRBV14	TRBD2
CASRNGAGEGSGYTF	TGTGCCAGCAGGAACGGGGCAGGGGAGGGGTCTGGCTACACCTTC	TRBJ1-2	.	TRBV27	.
CASSYPDRGSTEAFF	TGTGCCAGCAGCTACCCCGACAGGGGGTCGACTGAAGCTTTCTTT	TRBJ1-1	.	TRBV5-4	TRBD1
CASSLSSGGYGYTF	TGTGCCAGCAGTTTATCGAGCGGCGGCTATGGCTACACCTTC	TRBJ1-2	.	TRBV28	.
CASSGHRPSGNTIYF	TGTGCCAGCAGTGGGCACAGACCTTCTGGAAACACCATATATTTT	TRBJ1-3	.	TRBV25-1	.
CASSLTGTGDTEAFF	TGTGCCAGCAGCTTAACCGGGACAGGGGATACTGAAGCTTTCTTT	TRBJ1-1	few	TRBV5-5	TRBD1
CASSLDRENEAFF	TGTGCCAGCAGCTTGGATAGGGAGAATGAAGCTTTCTTT	TRBJ1-1	.	TRBV5-4	.
CASSPGGQQAEAFF	TGTGCCAGCAGCCCAGGGGGGCAGCAGGCTGAAGCTTTCTTT	TRBJ1-1	.	TRBV7-8	TRBD1
CASSLRGMNTEAFF	TGCGCCAGCAGCTTGCGCGGCATGAACACTGAAGCTTTCTTT	TRBJ1-1	.	TRBV5-1	.
CATSRVGQPFSGNTIYF	TGTGCCACCAGCAGAGTAGGACAGCCCTTCTCTGGAAACACCATATATTTT	TRBJ1-3	.	TRBV15	.
CASSLGTGKETQYF	TGCGCCAGCAGCTTGGGGACAGGAAAAGAGACCCAGTACTTC	TRBJ2-5	.	TRBV5-1	TRBD1
CASSDSVGTDTQYF	TGTGCCAGCAGTGACTCCGTAGGCACAGATACGCAGTATTTT	TRBJ2-3	.	TRBV6-4	.
CAWEDRPYSSYNEQFF	TGTGCCTGGGAAGACAGGCCCTATTCTTCCTACAATGAGCAGTTCTTC	TRBJ2-1	.	TRBV30	.
CASSEYRDQPQHF	TGCGCCAGCAGTGAGTATCGGGATCAGCCCCAGCATTTT	TRBJ1-5	.	TRBV10-2	.
CASSHLAGGNEQFF	TGTGCCAGCAGCCATCTAGCGGGCGGGAATGAGCAGTTCTTC	TRBJ2-1	.	TRBV3-1/TRBV3-2	TRBD2
CASSLGSGSPYNEQFF	TGTGCCAGCAGCTTGGGTAGCGGGAGCCCCTACAATGAGCAGTTCTTC	TRBJ2-1	.	TRBV13	TRBD2
CASSLAEGPYNGYTF	TGCGCCAGCAGCTTGGCGGAGGGGCCCTACAATGGCTACACCTTC	TRBJ1-2	.	TRBV5-1	.
CASSQDRERATYEQYF	TGTGCCAGCAGCCAAGATAGGGAGCGGGCAACCTACGAGCAGTACTTC	TRBJ2-7	.	TRBV3-1/TRBV3-2	.
CAWTDRGTEAFF	TGTGCCTGGACCGATAGGGGTACTGAAGCTTTCTTT	TRBJ1-1	once	TRBV30	.
CASSSGQGHLPLHF	TGTGCCAGCAGCTCTGGACAGGGCCACCTACCCCTCCACTTT	TRBJ1-6	.	TRBV6-6	TRBD1
CAISGTGQGSEQYF	TGTGCCATCAGTGGAACGGGACAGGGCTCCGAGCAGTACTTC	TRBJ2-7	.	TRBV10-3	TRBD1
CATSDRGQHTDTQYF	TGTGCCACCAGTGACCGCGGACAGCACACAGATACGCAGTATTTT	TRBJ2-3	.	TRBV24-1	.
CSVELTVGEQYF	TGCAGCGTTGAATTGACAGTGGGGGAGCAGTACTTC	TRBJ2-7	.	TRBV29-1	.
CASSQGRSGVTYEQYF	TGTGCCAGCAGCCAGGGACGGTCGGGAGTAACCTACGAGCAGTACTTC	TRBJ2-7	.	TRBV4-2	.
CASSPPVTGYNEQFF	TGTGCCAGCTCACCACCGGTTACAGGTTACAATGAGCAGTTCTTC	TRBJ2-1	.	TRBV18	.
CASSFRRGLGYTF	TGTGCCAGCAGTTTCCGCAGGGGGCTTGGCTACACCTTC	TRBJ1-2	.	TRBV27	TRBD1
CASSVEHPTDTQYF	TGTGCCAGCAGCGTAGAACACCCCACAGATACGCAGTATTTT	TRBJ2-3	.	TRBV9	.
CASSLAAGPGLF	TGTGCCAGCAGCTTGGCCGCTGGACCAGGGCTCTTC	TRBJ2-1	.	TRBV5-4	.
CASSYRQGRGTGELFF	TGTGCCAGCAGTTACCGACAGGGAAGGGGCACCGGGGAGCTGTTTTTT	TRBJ2-2	.	TRBV6-5	TRBD1